This T cell receptor beta chain was recorded in a study of cytotoxic CD8 clonotypes in ibrutinib-treated CLL. This clone was seen only once. Its antigen is unknown. T cells were sequenced at a targeted depth of 1 in 200,000 to 1 in 1 million. Libraries were prepared by immunoSEQ multiplex PCR; TCRdb keeps only in-frame clonotypes and omits some of them. The sample records 65,000 to 80,000 clones, 83% being singletons. The germline CDR1 and CDR2 sequences are SNHLY and FYNNEI. This CDR3 has 15 amino acids. J gave up 4 bases and V 7 bases, and 4 bases lay outside the gene matches. Whole-study results and caveats: The study found public clonotypes uncommon, contracting or stable on treatment.

The rearrangement uses TRBV2 and TRBJ2-5, with 15 bases lining up with TRBD2. Sequenced here: PBMCs, sampled after 24 months of ibrutinib treatment. The clonotype comes from a human donor with chronic lymphocytic leukemia. CDR3 DNA sequence: TGTGCCAGCACCCCGGGACTAGCGGGAGGAGAGACCCAGTACTTC. Its protein is CASTPGLAGGETQYF.